This is a list of T cell receptor beta chains from one sample in a study of identifying expanded T cells in peripheral blood. TCRdb keeps only in-frame clones here, not all; method: immunoSEQ multiplex PCR. The sample holds some 95,000 clones, around 90% seen once. Sequenced: blood. These receptor sequences come from a person aged 18 to 70 in good health. Each CDR3 is given with its conserved first and last residue. The order of the fields is D gene, V gene, J gene, clone size, CDR3 DNA, CDR3 protein. A D gene is named only where the DNA matches it firmly. Clone size, where shown, is once, few, many, or a class for clones that have expanded.

d_call: -
v_call: TRBV2
j_call: TRBJ1-2
clone_size: -
cdr3_nt: TGTGCCAGCAGTGAAGACAGAACCTACTATGGCTACACCTTC
cdr3_aa: CASSEDRTYYGYTF

d_call: -
v_call: TRBV6-1
j_call: TRBJ1-2
clone_size: -
cdr3_nt: TGTGCCAGCAGATTATCGGACAAGACAAACTATGGCTACACCTTC
cdr3_aa: CASRLSDKTNYGYTF

d_call: TRBD2
v_call: TRBV14
j_call: TRBJ2-2
clone_size: -
cdr3_nt: TGTGCCAGCAGCCAAATCACTAGCGGGGCGACCGGGGAGCTGTTTTTT
cdr3_aa: CASSQITSGATGELFF

d_call: -
v_call: TRBV10-2
j_call: TRBJ2-1
clone_size: -
cdr3_nt: TGCGCCAGCAGTGAGTCGGCCTACAATGAGCAGTTCTTC
cdr3_aa: CASSESAYNEQFF

d_call: -
v_call: TRBV18
j_call: TRBJ2-3
clone_size: -
cdr3_nt: TGTGCCAGCTCACCACCGCGGACAGCGCGTGCGACGCAGTATTTT
cdr3_aa: CASSPPRTARATQYF

d_call: -
v_call: TRBV5-1
j_call: TRBJ1-1
clone_size: -
cdr3_nt: TGCGCCAGCAGCTCGTTCCCGGGACTAGCCGAGGGAGCTTTCTTT
cdr3_aa: CASSSFPGLAEGAFF

d_call: TRBD1
v_call: TRBV5-1
j_call: TRBJ2-5
clone_size: -
cdr3_nt: TGCGCCAGCAGCCCATCCGGGACAGGGAAAGAGACCCAGTACTTC
cdr3_aa: CASSPSGTGKETQYF

d_call: -
v_call: TRBV7-9
j_call: TRBJ1-1
clone_size: -
cdr3_nt: TGTGCCAGCAGCTCCGGGACATTGAACACTGAAGCTTTCTTT
cdr3_aa: CASSSGTLNTEAFF

d_call: TRBD2
v_call: TRBV2
j_call: TRBJ2-2
clone_size: -
cdr3_nt: TGTGCCAGCGAGATGGGGGAACTGGGACTAGCGGGAGTTAACACCGGGGAGCTGTTTTTT
cdr3_aa: CASEMGELGLAGVNTGELFF

d_call: -
v_call: TRBV7-2
j_call: TRBJ2-1
clone_size: -
cdr3_nt: TGTGCCAGCAGCTACGCCGGGACTGGGACCTACAATGAGCAGTTCTTC
cdr3_aa: CASSYAGTGTYNEQFF

d_call: TRBD1
v_call: TRBV6-1
j_call: TRBJ1-5
clone_size: -
cdr3_nt: TGTGCCACCACGAACAGGGGAGGCAATCAGCCCCAGCATTTT
cdr3_aa: CATTNRGGNQPQHF

d_call: -
v_call: TRBV9
j_call: TRBJ2-2
clone_size: -
cdr3_nt: TGTGCCAGCAGCCCTATCACTCGGACCGGGGAGCTGTTTTTT
cdr3_aa: CASSPITRTGELFF

d_call: -
v_call: TRBV2
j_call: TRBJ2-7
clone_size: -
cdr3_nt: TGTGCCAGTGGTAGGTCCGGGGGAAGCGAGCAGTACTTC
cdr3_aa: CASGRSGGSEQYF

d_call: -
v_call: TRBV7-9
j_call: TRBJ1-2
clone_size: -
cdr3_nt: TGTGCCAGCACCTACACAGACTATGGCTACACCTTC
cdr3_aa: CASTYTDYGYTF

d_call: TRBD1
v_call: TRBV7-9
j_call: TRBJ1-2
clone_size: -
cdr3_nt: TGTGCCAGCAGTCCGACAGGGACTAACTATGGCTACACCTTC
cdr3_aa: CASSPTGTNYGYTF

d_call: -
v_call: TRBV6-1
j_call: TRBJ2-7
clone_size: -
cdr3_nt: TGTGCCAGCAGCCACGCTCTCGAGCAGTACTTC
cdr3_aa: CASSHALEQYF

d_call: -
v_call: TRBV7-8
j_call: TRBJ2-7
clone_size: -
cdr3_nt: TGTGCCAGCAGCCCCTCAACAGGGATCCCCTACGAGCAGTACTTC
cdr3_aa: CASSPSTGIPYEQYF

d_call: -
v_call: TRBV9
j_call: TRBJ1-1
clone_size: few
cdr3_nt: TGTGCCAGCAGCGAACACCTGGACACTGAAGCTTTCTTT
cdr3_aa: CASSEHLDTEAFF

d_call: TRBD1
v_call: TRBV5-4
j_call: TRBJ1-2
clone_size: -
cdr3_nt: TGTGCCAGCAGTTTTTGGGACAGGTCGAACTATGGCTACACCTTC
cdr3_aa: CASSFWDRSNYGYTF

d_call: TRBD1
v_call: TRBV7-3
j_call: TRBJ1-2
clone_size: -
cdr3_nt: TGTGCCAGCAGCCCAAACCCGGGGACAGATGCCGCTAACTATGGCTACACCTTC
cdr3_aa: CASSPNPGTDAANYGYTF

d_call: -
v_call: TRBV29-1
j_call: TRBJ2-1
clone_size: -
cdr3_nt: TGCAGCGTGGCCGTTGTGGGGAATGAGCAGTTCTTC
cdr3_aa: CSVAVVGNEQFF

d_call: TRBD1
v_call: TRBV6-1
j_call: TRBJ2-7
clone_size: -
cdr3_nt: TGTGCCAGCAGTGAAATCGGGACAGAGTCCTACGAGCAGTACTTC
cdr3_aa: CASSEIGTESYEQYF

d_call: -
v_call: TRBV5-4
j_call: TRBJ1-6
clone_size: -
cdr3_nt: TGTGCCAGCAGCTTAGAACGGGTTTGGTCACCCCTCCACTTT
cdr3_aa: CASSLERVWSPLHF

d_call: -
v_call: TRBV7-9
j_call: TRBJ1-1
clone_size: -
cdr3_nt: TGTGCCAGCAGCCGCGAGGGGAAGAACACTGAAGCTTTCTTT
cdr3_aa: CASSREGKNTEAFF

d_call: -
v_call: TRBV30
j_call: TRBJ2-6
clone_size: -
cdr3_nt: TGTGCCTGGAGTCCCACAGGGCTAACTTCTGGGGCCAACGTCCTGACTTTC
cdr3_aa: CAWSPTGLTSGANVLTF

d_call: -
v_call: TRBV7-2
j_call: TRBJ2-5
clone_size: -
cdr3_nt: TGTGCCAGCAGCTTATTCCCCTTAGCGGAGGACTTC
cdr3_aa: CASSLFPLAEDF

d_call: -
v_call: TRBV19
j_call: TRBJ1-1
clone_size: -
cdr3_nt: TGTGCCAGTAGTGCCCGACAGGACACTGAAGCTTTCTTT
cdr3_aa: CASSARQDTEAFF

d_call: -
v_call: TRBV5-5
j_call: TRBJ1-2
clone_size: once
cdr3_nt: TGTGCCAGCAGCTTAGCTGACAGGAATGGCTACACCTTC
cdr3_aa: CASSLADRNGYTF

d_call: TRBD2
v_call: TRBV5-1
j_call: TRBJ2-1
clone_size: -
cdr3_nt: TGCGCCAGCAGCTTAATGACTAGCGGGGGGGCCATCAATGAGCAGTTCTTC
cdr3_aa: CASSLMTSGGAINEQFF

d_call: TRBD1
v_call: TRBV19
j_call: TRBJ1-2
clone_size: -
cdr3_nt: TGTGCCAGTAGACCCGACAGGGTCGGGGGCTACACCTTC
cdr3_aa: CASRPDRVGGYTF

d_call: TRBD2
v_call: TRBV5-1
j_call: TRBJ2-3
clone_size: once
cdr3_nt: TGCGCCAGCAGCTTTTCCGGGACTAGCGGGGTTGGTACGCAGTATTTT
cdr3_aa: CASSFSGTSGVGTQYF

d_call: TRBD1
v_call: TRBV29-1
j_call: TRBJ1-2
clone_size: -
cdr3_nt: TGCAGCGACGGACAGGCTCTGCGTGGCTACACCTTC
cdr3_aa: CSDGQALRGYTF

d_call: -
v_call: TRBV14
j_call: TRBJ2-2
clone_size: -
cdr3_nt: TGTGCCAGCAGCGGCCCACTCCAGAACACCGGGGAGCTGTTTTTT
cdr3_aa: CASSGPLQNTGELFF

d_call: -
v_call: TRBV2
j_call: TRBJ2-3
clone_size: -
cdr3_nt: TGTGCCAGCAGTGTAGGTTACCCCACAAGCACAGATACGCAGTATTTT
cdr3_aa: CASSVGYPTSTDTQYF

d_call: TRBD2
v_call: TRBV4-1
j_call: TRBJ2-5
clone_size: -
cdr3_nt: TGCGCCAGCAGCCAATCCACCGGGACTACCCAAGAGACCCAGTACTTC
cdr3_aa: CASSQSTGTTQETQYF

d_call: -
v_call: TRBV29-1
j_call: TRBJ1-1
clone_size: -
cdr3_nt: TGCAGCGTTGGAGAAGGGGCGAGTGCTTTCTTT
cdr3_aa: CSVGEGASAFF

d_call: TRBD1
v_call: TRBV7-9
j_call: TRBJ2-7
clone_size: -
cdr3_nt: TGTGCCAGCAGCACCAGGGACAGCTTCTCCTACGAGCAGTACTTC
cdr3_aa: CASSTRDSFSYEQYF

d_call: -
v_call: TRBV30
j_call: TRBJ2-5
clone_size: -
cdr3_nt: TGTGCCTGGAGTGTACTGGAGACCCAGTACTTC
cdr3_aa: CAWSVLETQYF

d_call: -
v_call: TRBV4-3
j_call: TRBJ2-1
clone_size: -
cdr3_nt: TGCGCCAGCAGCCAAGATCTGGGTTACAATGAGCAGTTCTTC
cdr3_aa: CASSQDLGYNEQFF

d_call: -
v_call: TRBV19
j_call: TRBJ2-6
clone_size: -
cdr3_nt: TGTGCCAGTAGTATATTTGGCTCTGGGGCCAACGTCCTGACTTTC
cdr3_aa: CASSIFGSGANVLTF

d_call: -
v_call: TRBV7-3
j_call: TRBJ1-1
clone_size: -
cdr3_nt: TGTGCCAGCAGCACACAATTGAACACTGAAGCTTTCTTT
cdr3_aa: CASSTQLNTEAFF

d_call: -
v_call: TRBV19
j_call: TRBJ1-2
clone_size: -
cdr3_nt: TGTGCCAGTAGTATGGGTAGGGCTAACTATGGCTACACCTTC
cdr3_aa: CASSMGRANYGYTF

d_call: -
v_call: TRBV2
j_call: TRBJ2-7
clone_size: medium-sized
cdr3_nt: TGTGCCAGCAGTGGGGAGCGGGCTGGTCCCGAGCAGTACTTC
cdr3_aa: CASSGERAGPEQYF

d_call: -
v_call: TRBV19
j_call: TRBJ1-5
clone_size: -
cdr3_nt: TGTGCCAGTAGTGGCGGGGTTTGGGATCAGCCCCAGCATTTT
cdr3_aa: CASSGGVWDQPQHF

d_call: TRBD1
v_call: TRBV18
j_call: TRBJ1-2
clone_size: few
cdr3_nt: TGTGCCAGCTCACGACAGGGACAGGGTACGGACTACACCTTC
cdr3_aa: CASSRQGQGTDYTF

d_call: TRBD1
v_call: TRBV5-1
j_call: TRBJ1-1
clone_size: -
cdr3_nt: TGCGCCAGCACCGACGGACAGGGGAGTCCAGCTTTCTTT
cdr3_aa: CASTDGQGSPAFF

d_call: -
v_call: TRBV7-9
j_call: TRBJ1-4
clone_size: -
cdr3_nt: TGTGCCAGCAGCCCTGCAACTAATGAAAAACTGTTTTTT
cdr3_aa: CASSPATNEKLFF

d_call: -
v_call: TRBV14
j_call: TRBJ2-2
clone_size: -
cdr3_nt: TGTGCCAGCAGCCAAGAATGGGGACTCGGGGAGCTGTTTTTT
cdr3_aa: CASSQEWGLGELFF

d_call: -
v_call: TRBV7-7
j_call: TRBJ2-2
clone_size: once
cdr3_nt: TGTGCCAGCAGCCACACCGACGGGAACACCGGGGAGCTGTTTTTT
cdr3_aa: CASSHTDGNTGELFF

d_call: TRBD1
v_call: TRBV2
j_call: TRBJ1-5
clone_size: -
cdr3_nt: TGTGCCAGCCGAGGGACAGGCTATAGCAATCAGCCCCAGCATTTT
cdr3_aa: CASRGTGYSNQPQHF

d_call: TRBD1
v_call: TRBV7-2
j_call: TRBJ1-1
clone_size: -
cdr3_nt: TGTGCCAGCAGCTTGAGACAGGGAGGAGCTTTCTTT
cdr3_aa: CASSLRQGGAFF

d_call: TRBD1
v_call: TRBV19
j_call: TRBJ1-1
clone_size: -
cdr3_nt: TGTGCCAGTAGTAACCGACAGGGAGTGAACACTGAAGCTTTCTTT
cdr3_aa: CASSNRQGVNTEAFF

d_call: -
v_call: TRBV11-3
j_call: TRBJ2-1
clone_size: -
cdr3_nt: TGTGCCAGCAGCTTAGTCGGACTAGGGGGAGGCAATGAGCAGTTCTTC
cdr3_aa: CASSLVGLGGGNEQFF

d_call: -
v_call: TRBV7-9
j_call: TRBJ2-7
clone_size: -
cdr3_nt: TGTGCCAGCAGCTTAGGAGAAAGGGTCTCCTACGAGCAGTACTTC
cdr3_aa: CASSLGERVSYEQYF

d_call: TRBD1
v_call: TRBV27
j_call: TRBJ2-1
clone_size: -
cdr3_nt: TGTGCCAGCAGGACGGACAGGGACGCCTACAATGAGCAGTTCTTC
cdr3_aa: CASRTDRDAYNEQFF

d_call: -
v_call: TRBV11-2
j_call: TRBJ2-7
clone_size: -
cdr3_nt: TGTGCCAGCCGGAGAAAAAAACCCTACGAGCAGTACTTC
cdr3_aa: CASRRKKPYEQYF

d_call: TRBD2
v_call: TRBV5-1
j_call: TRBJ2-5
clone_size: -
cdr3_nt: TGCGCCAGCAGCTTGGAACCTAGCGGGGAATACCAAGAGACCCAGTACTTC
cdr3_aa: CASSLEPSGEYQETQYF

d_call: -
v_call: TRBV13
j_call: TRBJ1-6
clone_size: -
cdr3_nt: TGTGCCAGCAGCCCCAATTACAATTCACCCCTCCACTTT
cdr3_aa: CASSPNYNSPLHF

d_call: TRBD2
v_call: TRBV7-8
j_call: TRBJ2-3
clone_size: -
cdr3_nt: TGTGCCAGCAGCTTACTCCCGGGACTAGGGAGCACAGATACGCAGTATTTT
cdr3_aa: CASSLLPGLGSTDTQYF

d_call: -
v_call: TRBV4-1
j_call: TRBJ1-2
clone_size: -
cdr3_nt: TGCGCCAGCAGCCAAGCAGAGCACTATGGCTACACCTTC
cdr3_aa: CASSQAEHYGYTF